This T cell receptor (beta chain) was recorded in a study of T-cell reconstitution after alpha-beta-depleted transplantation in children (dated by TCRdb to the mid-2010s). As for the study more broadly: The study quantitatively tracked T-cell immune reconstitution after TCRalphabeta/CD19-depleted allogeneic hematopoietic cell transplantation in children using TCR repertoire profiling.

This clonotype was observed at least ten times. Its target antigen remains unknown. Mismatch with germline at one junction end may stem from a read error. Libraries were constructed by PCR. The run used an Illumina HiSeq 2500. To normalize quantification of the TCRbeta repertoire, the TCR libraries were built with molecular barcoding that relied on unique molecular identifiers. TCRdb handled the public reads itself, with Q25 trimming in fastp and clone calling in MiXCR, and kept productive beta chains. CDR3 protein sequences are deduplicated, and each keeps its most common genes and DNA. This sample is represented by 700,000 or so distinct CDR3 sequences; around 14% of them were singletons. 0.79% of the sample rests with the top ten. The sample's treatment or condition label, decoded: allogeneic hematopoietic cell transplantation with graft depleted of TCRalphabeta T cells and CD19 B cells. The children who served as transplant recipients had been given grafts of TCRalphabeta/CD19-depleted allogeneic hematopoietic cells.

On the study overall, not on this receptor specifically: About two months after transplant, the apparently early recovery of alphabetaT-cell counts reportedly depended on just several hundred clones that had expanded rapidly and came from non-depleted graft cells. In some patients, the high TCRbeta diversity seen at day 60 was put down to recipient T cells and intrathymic progenitors that had survived conditioning. Over the following months the frequencies of hyperexpanded clones went down, and after one year T-cell counts and TCRbeta diversity were mostly credited to newly produced T cells.

The CDR3 contains 13 residues, cysteine and phenylalanine counted. The kept DNA is CDR3 alone, 39 bases in frame from the first base. CDR1 DFQATT and CDR2 SNEGSKA are derived from the germline V gene (reference sequence). The sequence derives from a girl between 2 and 10 years old with congenital amegakaryocytic thrombocytopenia, due to receive a stem cell transplant. The sequencing used PBMCs, collected before TCRalphabeta/CD19-depleted stem cell transplant. Here the chain combines TRBV20-1 and TRBJ2-4; a confident D gene designation cannot be given. The CDR3 is CSGFLPSNNIQYF. The DNA sequence follows: TGCAGTGGTTTTCTTCCGTCCAATAACATTCAGTACTTC.